One and the same sample provided the 15 T cell receptor beta chains below, sequenced in a study of CD8 T cells in ankylosing spondylitis. TCRdb analysed the 5' RACE reads with MiXCR anew, one entry per CDR3 protein. This table holds roughly 230,000 distinct CDR3 sequences, about 10% found once. The material sequenced was blood, either unsorted or a sorted T cell fraction (not recorded which). These receptors all stem from a male donor with ankylosing spondylitis or in good health (not recorded which).

This clonotype was found many times. The chain links TRBV5-1 to TRBJ1-4; D is uncertain. V was clipped by 4 bases and J by 2 bases, with 6 bases between them. This CDR3 region has 13 residues. Germline loops: CDR1 SGHRS, CDR2 YFSETQ. The CDR3 protein is CASSLTTNEKLFF. The CDR3, as DNA: TGCGCCAGCAGCCTGACGACTAATGAAAAACTGTTTTTT. The complete variable domain, with remaining parts taken from reference TRBV5-1 and TRBJ1-4, reads KAGVTQTPRYLIKTRGQQVTLSCSPISGHRSVSWYQQTPGQGLQFLFEYFSETQRNKGNFPGRFSGRQFSNSRSEMNVSTLELGDSALYLCASSLTTNEKLFFGSGTQLSVL.

This clonotype was detected ten times or more. The chain combines TRBV5-1 with TRBJ2-2; no clear D gene. This CDR3 comprises 13 residues. The V end lost 0 bases, the J end lost 5 bases, and 5 bases lay between the germline ends. Germline V gene data show CDR1 as SGHRS and CDR2 as YFSETQ. In DNA, the CDR3 is TGCGCCAGCAGCTTGGATGCGACCGGGGAGCTGTTTTTT. This codes for CASSLDATGELFF.

This clonotype was seen repeatedly, ten times or more. The chain couples TRBV6-2 or TRBV6-3 to TRBJ2-7, with 9 bases fitting TRBD1. The V gene's germline CDR1 is MNHEY and CDR2 SVGEGT. Losses at the gene ends were 2 bases for V and 5 bases for J; bases not matched to a gene: 4. The CDR3 totals 14 residues. The CDR3 spells CASSYTGGNNEQYF. The CDR3 DNA sequence: TGTGCCAGCAGTTACACAGGGGGCAACAACGAGCAGTACTTC.

This clonotype was picked up a small number of times. The chain combines TRBV11-1 with TRBJ2-5; D is uncertain. Germline CDR1 is SGHAT and CDR2 is FQDESV (reference sequence). V was cut by 6 bases and J by 4 bases, with 24 bases left in between. This CDR3 is 17 amino acids long. CDR3 nucleotides: TGTGCCAGCAGGGGTCGATCGCCAGAGACGGGTTTAGAGACCCAGTACTTC. Translation gives CASRGRSPETGLETQYF.

In its sample, this clonotype was seen many times. The chain is built from TRBV27 and TRBJ1-1, with TRBD1 matching over 7 bases. The CDR3 sequence is 12 residues long. The V and J ends lost 6 bases and 12 bases, in that order; junction bases with no gene match: 10. CDR1 and CDR2 from the germline V gene are MNHEY and SMNVEV (reference sequence). The CDR3 coding sequence is TGTGCCAGCAGGACCGGGACAGTTCGGACTTTCTTT. It yields the protein CASRTGTVRTFF.

This clonotype was observed a few times. The chain couples TRBV18 to TRBJ2-5; 12 nucleotides align to TRBD2. V lost 2 bases, J lost 5 bases, and 12 bases stayed unmatched. The CDR3 has 18 residues. Germline-derived CDR1 and CDR2 are KGHSH and LQKENI. The CDR3 spells CASSPTTSGGLQPETQYF. CDR3 coding DNA: TGTGCCAGCTCACCAACAACTAGCGGGGGGCTCCAACCCGAGACCCAGTACTTC.

This clonotype was counted a few times. This rearrangement joins TRBV30 to TRBJ1-2, with no clear D. Germline V gene data show CDR1 as GTSNPN and CDR2 as SVGIG (reference sequence). The CDR3 has 10 amino acids. The V end was cut by 8 bases, the J end by 7 bases, with 11 bases between. CDR3 loop: CAHDMLGYTF. The CDR3 coding sequence is TGTGCCCACGACATGCTTGGCTACACCTTC.

This clonotype was counted ten times or more. The CDR3 protein is CSARGDSDHYGYTF. Written as DNA, the CDR3 is TGCAGTGCTAGGGGGGACAGTGACCACTATGGCTACACCTTC. V and J are TRBV20-1 and TRBJ1-2, with 7 positions matching TRBD1. Germline values: CDR1 DFQATT, CDR2 SNEGSKA (reference sequence). V shed 3 bases and J 3 bases; nucleotides not matched to a gene: 7. The CDR3 is 14 residues long.

This clonotype was found many times. The chain combines TRBV5-5 with TRBJ2-3, with D perhaps TRBD1 (5 bases). The CDR3 runs 13 residues. CDR1 and CDR2 from the germline V gene are SGHKS and YYEKEE (reference sequence). Deletions cut 4 bases from V and 2 bases from J, with 8 bases between. This chain's CDR3 is CASSTRVTDTQYF. The CDR3 DNA reads as TGTGCCAGCAGCACCAGGGTCACAGATACGCAGTATTTT.

This clonotype was observed many times. V is TRBV20-1 and J is TRBJ2-1; a possible D gene is TRBD1 (5 bases). The CDR3 loop spans 13 amino acids. Germline V CDR1 and CDR2: DFQATT, SNEGSKA (reference sequence). V shed 6 bases and J shed 1 base, with 10 bases lying between them. CDR3 coding DNA: TGCAGTGCCCTTCAGGGTTCCTACAATGAGCAGTTCTTC. The encoded protein is CSALQGSYNEQFF.

This clonotype has only a few counts. V and J are TRBV7-9 and TRBJ1-5, with a tentative D call TRBD1 (5 bases). Germline CDR1 SEHNR, CDR2 FQNEAQ (reference sequence). The CDR3 extends over 15 amino acids. V shed 1 base and J shed 8 bases, with 15 bases lying between them. Written as DNA, the CDR3 is TGTGCCAGCAGCTTAGGTGGACAAGGGTGGGAGCCCCAGCATTTT. Translating it yields CASSLGGQGWEPQHF.

The sample holds many counts of this clonotype. The V and J genes are TRBV3-1 and TRBJ2-2, with 7 bases fitting TRBD2. This CDR3 has 16 amino acids. The junction had 13 bases not matched to a gene; V was cut back by 0 bases and J by 12 bases. Germline V gene data show CDR1 as LGHDT and CDR2 as YNNKEL (reference sequence). The CDR3 DNA sequence: TGTGCCAGCAGCCAAGATGGGACTAACCACCGGGGGAAGCTGTTTTTT. It translates to CASSQDGTNHRGKLFF.

This clonotype was observed at least ten times. J is TRBJ2-7 and V is TRBV12-3 or TRBV12-4; possible D gene TRBD2, 7 bases. This CDR3 is 13 amino acids long. V gave up 4 bases and J gave up 3 bases, with 10 bases separating them. The CDR3 DNA is TGTGCCAGCAGTTCGGGGGGCCTCTACGAGCAGTACTTC. This translates into CASSSGGLYEQYF.

The J gene is TRBJ1-2, the V gene TRBV27, with 9 bases lining up with TRBD1. CDR3 length equals 13 residues. Germline V gene lookup returns CDR1 MNHEY and CDR2 SMNVEV (reference sequence). V shed 6 bases, J shed 5 bases, and the junction held 4 bases outside the gene matches. Written as DNA, the CDR3 is TGTGCCAGCAGACAGGGGGCGTTTTATGGCTACACCTTC. As protein: CASRQGAFYGYTF.

This rearrangement joins TRBV5-6 to TRBJ1-4, with 10 bases matching TRBD1. The trim removed 4 bases at V and 0 bases at J, leaving 3 bases unmatched. The V gene's germline CDR1 is SGHDT and CDR2 YYEEEE. This CDR3 is 16 amino acids long. In DNA, the CDR3 is TGTGCCAGCAGCAGGGACAGGGGTGCAACTAATGAAAAACTGTTTTTT. Its protein is CASSRDRGATNEKLFF.